Below are 30 T cell receptor beta chains sequenced from a single sample in a study of T cells in narcolepsy. The protocol was immunoSEQ multiplex PCR, while the TCRdb copy is restricted to in-frame clones and leaves out a portion. The sample yields under 30,000 clones, approximately 80% seen once. Sample: CD45RA- memory CD4+ T cells from PBMCs. The receptor set was obtained from a human donor with narcolepsy.

CDR3 sequence: CAIGTGPGNTIYF. CDR3 sequence (DNA): TGTGCCATTGGGACAGGGCCTGGAAACACCATATATTTT. The chain carries TRBV19 and TRBJ1-3; 9 bases are a match to TRBD1. This CDR3 comprises 13 residues. Germline trimming cut 10 bases from V and 2 bases from J; bases unmatched to any gene: 3. Germline CDR1 LNHDA, CDR2 SQIVND (reference sequence). Drawing the rest from reference TRBV19 and TRBJ1-3, the complete variable domain is DGGITQSPKYLFRKEGQNVTLSCEQNLNHDAMYWYRQDPGQGLRLIYYSQIVNDFQKGDIAEGYSVSREKKESFPLTVTSAQKNPTAFYLCAIGTGPGNTIYFGEGSWLTVV.

The chain carries TRBV6-5 and TRBJ1-5; tentative D call: TRBD1 (6 bases). CDR1 and CDR2 (germline): MNHEY, SVGAGI. With 2 bases removed from V and 5 bases from J, the gap between germline ends came to 10 bases. This CDR3 has 14 residues. The CDR3 spells CASSYRGLDQPQHF. In nucleotides, the CDR3 is TGTGCCAGCAGTTACAGGGGGTTGGATCAGCCCCAGCATTTT.

J is TRBJ2-7 and V is TRBV7-2; D is undetermined. CDR1 and CDR2 from the germline V gene are SGHTA and FQGNSA. The ends were cut back, 1 base at V and 4 bases at J, with 5 bases in the middle. This CDR3 is 12 amino acids long. The CDR3 sequence: CASSLEAYEQYF. CDR3 bases: TGTGCCAGCAGCTTAGAAGCGTACGAGCAGTACTTC.

The J gene is TRBJ2-7, the V gene TRBV19; D call uncertain. The CDR3 covers 14 residues. The ends were cut back, 2 bases at V and 4 bases at J, with 12 bases in the middle. The germline gives CDR1 LNHDA, CDR2 SQIVND (reference sequence). DNA for the CDR3: TGTGCCAGTAGTATATCAGGTCGTGTTTACGAGCAGTACTTC. Its translation is CASSISGRVYEQYF. The whole variable domain, remainder taken from reference TRBV19 and TRBJ2-7, is DGGITQSPKYLFRKEGQNVTLSCEQNLNHDAMYWYRQDPGQGLRLIYYSQIVNDFQKGDIAEGYSVSREKKESFPLTVTSAQKNPTAFYLCASSISGRVYEQYFGPGTRLTVT.

The chain links TRBV11-2 to TRBJ1-1; D is unclear. The CDR3 extends over 16 amino acids. Between the trimmed V and J ends, which lost 1 base and 1 base, there was a span of 13 bases. Germline CDR1 is SGHAT and CDR2 is FQNNGV. This CDR3 is CASSLVGGRTNTEAFF. The CDR3 DNA is TGTGCCAGCAGCTTAGTCGGAGGGCGGACGAACACTGAAGCTTTCTTT.

V is TRBV7-3 and J is TRBJ1-5, with a possible D match to TRBD1 (5 bases). The CDR3 length is 14 residues. Trimming left V 1 base short and J 6 bases short, with 10 bases between. Germline V lookup: CDR1 SGHTA, CDR2 FQGTGA. The CDR3: CASSLIRGSQPQHF. The CDR3 coding sequence is TGTGCCAGCAGCTTAATTCGGGGGAGTCAGCCCCAGCATTTT.

This chain uses TRBV7-7 with TRBJ2-5; 13 positions match TRBD2. In germline, CDR1 is SSHAT, CDR2 FNYEAQ (reference sequence). V shed 3 bases and J 1 base; nucleotides not matched to a gene: 2. This CDR3 has 16 amino acids. The CDR3 DNA follows: TGTGCCAGCAGCTTCGGGACTAGCGGGGCCCAAGAGACCCAGTACTTC. It specifies CASSFGTSGAQETQYF.

V gene TRBV6-4 combines with J gene TRBJ2-1; 14 bases are shared with TRBD2. The CDR3 covers 15 residues. Germline values: CDR1 MRHNA, CDR2 SNTAGT. Trimming removed 4 bases from V and 6 bases from J; junction bases left unmatched: 2. The CDR3 DNA sequence: TGTGCCAGCAGTGGGACTAGCGGGGGGTTCAATGAGCAGTTCTTC. Amino acids: CASSGTSGGFNEQFF.

The chain uses TRBV2 and TRBJ1-4; no definite D call. Germline loops: CDR1 SNHLY, CDR2 FYNNEI. The CDR3 runs 14 residues. The ends were cut back, 0 bases at V and 8 bases at J, with 10 bases in the middle. CDR3 protein: CASSEAGFWEKLFF. The CDR3, as DNA: TGTGCCAGCAGTGAAGCGGGGTTCTGGGAAAAACTGTTTTTT.

CDR3: CASSLNTAQQETQYF. CDR3 bases: TGTGCCAGCAGCTTAAACACGGCACAACAAGAGACCCAGTACTTC. The V gene is TRBV7-3, the J gene TRBJ2-5; D is unresolved. The CDR3 length is 15 residues. V shed 1 base and J shed 2 bases, with 11 bases lying between them. Germline CDR1 SGHTA, CDR2 FQGTGA.

The rearrangement links TRBV9 to TRBJ2-1; 7 bases map to TRBD1. Germline assignment: CDR1 SGDLS and CDR2 YYNGEE. V shed 3 bases and J 6 bases; nucleotides not matched to a gene: 9. The CDR3 extends over 15 amino acids. The CDR3 DNA reads as TGTGCCAGCAGCGCCGGGACAGAGCTATTCAATGAGCAGTTCTTC. The encoded protein is CASSAGTELFNEQFF.

V and J are TRBV30 and TRBJ1-6; possibly TRBD1 for D (6 bases). The CDR3 sequence is 15 residues long. V lost 4 bases and J lost 6, with 16 bases in between. CDR1 and CDR2 (germline): GTSNPN, SVGIG (reference sequence). CDR3 protein: CAWTRGGTSNSPLHF. The CDR3 nucleotides are TGTGCCTGGACCAGAGGTGGGACAAGTAATTCACCCCTCCACTTT.

The V and J genes are TRBV5-7 and TRBJ1-1, with D hard to call. TRBV5-7 is classed as an ORF, of uncertain function. The CDR3 totals 18 residues. Trimming removed 1 base from V and 1 base from J, with 20 bases in between. CDR3 sequence reads: CASSLSPVMWTGNTEAFF. As DNA, the CDR3 is TGTGCCAGCAGCTTGTCTCCGGTAATGTGGACGGGGAACACTGAAGCTTTCTTT.

This rearrangement joins TRBV30 to TRBJ1-2; weak D call: TRBD1 (5 bases). This CDR3 is built from 14 residues. The V end lost 5 bases, the J end lost 4 bases, and 17 bases lay between the germline ends. The germline gives CDR1 GTSNPN, CDR2 SVGIG (reference sequence). The CDR3 DNA reads as TGTGCCTGGTCCTTCTCAGGGTCTTCCTATGGCTACACCTTC. It yields the protein CAWSFSGSSYGYTF.

J is TRBJ2-3 and V is TRBV30, with 8 bases lining up with TRBD2. CDR1 and CDR2 (germline): GTSNPN, SVGIG (reference sequence). This CDR3 has 13 amino acids. J lost 6 bases, V lost 8 bases, and 10 bases had no gene match. This CDR3 reads CARSGGGPDTQYF. The CDR3 DNA reads TGTGCCCGTTCGGGCGGGGGGCCCGATACGCAGTATTTT.

This chain links TRBV2 with TRBJ2-7; D tentatively fits TRBD1 or TRBD2 (5 bases each). Trimming cost V 0 bases and J 5 bases, with 20 bases left between them. This CDR3 has 17 residues. Germline V lookup: CDR1 SNHLY, CDR2 FYNNEI. CDR3 amino acids: CASSEALSRAGTHEQYF. DNA of the CDR3: TGTGCCAGCAGTGAAGCGCTTTCCCGTGCAGGGACCCACGAGCAGTACTTC.

The chain uses TRBV5-8 and TRBJ1-4, with D perhaps matching TRBD1 (5 bases). The V end lost 1 base, the J end lost 10 bases, and 11 bases lay between the germline ends. Germline CDR1 and CDR2: SGHTS and YDEGEE. This CDR3 contains 13 residues. CDR3 in DNA: TGTGCCAGCAGCTTGCTCGTCGGGGGAAAACTGTTTTTT. This translates into CASSLLVGGKLFF.

This chain joins TRBV7-9 and TRBJ2-2; D may be TRBD1 or TRBD2 (5 bases each). The CDR3 runs 15 residues. Trimming shortened V by 5 bases and J by 6 bases, and 16 bases separated the two germline ends. Germline CDR1 and CDR2: SEHNR and FQNEAQ (reference sequence). CDR3 nucleotides: TGTGCCAGCAGCCCCGGGACGGCCTTCGCCGGGGAGCTGTTTTTT. Its protein is CASSPGTAFAGELFF.

The chain is built from TRBV5-5 and TRBJ1-6; TRBD1 might be the D (5 bases). The germline gives CDR1 SGHKS, CDR2 YYEKEE (reference sequence). The V end was cut by 2 bases, the J end by 9 bases, with 15 bases between. The CDR3 spans 15 residues. CDR3 DNA sequence: TGTGCCAGCAGCTTCGGGGACCGGCAGGGTTCACCCCTCCACTTT. Its protein product is CASSFGDRQGSPLHF.

The rearrangement joins TRBV7-8 to TRBJ1-2, with a tentative D call TRBD1 (6 bases). Germline V gene data show CDR1 as SGHVS and CDR2 as FQNEAQ. Trimming cost V 2 bases and J 3 bases, with 10 bases left between them. CDR3 length: 14 residues. The CDR3 sequence: CASSLMAGDYGYTF. Here the CDR3 DNA reads TGTGCCAGCAGCTTAATGGCAGGGGACTATGGCTACACCTTC.

The chain carries TRBV7-6 and TRBJ2-1; D might be TRBD2 (6 bases). V was cut by 4 bases and J by 6 bases, with 16 bases left in between. The germline V gene encodes CDR1 SGHVS and CDR2 FNYEAQ. The CDR3 is 15 residues long. CDR3 residues: CASSSDRGLGNEQFF. DNA of the CDR3: TGTGCCAGCAGCTCTGATCGGGGGTTGGGCAATGAGCAGTTCTTC.

This chain uses TRBV5-4 with TRBJ2-2; D tentatively reads TRBD1 or TRBD2 (6 bases each). The germline V gene encodes CDR1 SGHNT and CDR2 YYREEE (reference sequence). There are 14 residues in the CDR3. Deletions cut 9 bases from V and 0 bases from J, with 12 bases between. CDR3 sequence: CATAGEANTGELFF. The CDR3 bases are TGTGCCACCGCAGGGGAGGCGAACACCGGGGAGCTGTTTTTT.

In this sample, this clone turned up once. This rearrangement joins TRBV7-2 to TRBJ2-4, with D perhaps matching TRBD2 (6 bases). The length of the CDR3 is 13 residues. The germline CDR1 and CDR2 sequences are SGHTA and FQGNSA. Trimming stripped 7 bases from V and 3 bases from J, with 10 bases between. CDR3 protein: CASIGGIKNIQYF. The DNA of the CDR3 is TGTGCCAGCATCGGGGGAATCAAAAACATTCAGTACTTC.

V and J are TRBV28 and TRBJ1-1; unclear D gene. CDR1 and CDR2 from the germline V gene are MDHEN and SYDVKM. V lost 10 bases and J 0 bases, leaving 12 bases between the germline ends. This CDR3 spans 13 amino acids. CDR3 in amino acids: CATSKRLNTEAFF. The CDR3 nucleotides are TGTGCCACCTCAAAACGGTTGAACACTGAAGCTTTCTTT. Together with reference TRBV28 and TRBJ1-1, the CDR3 gives the full variable domain: DVKVTQSSRYLVKRTGEKVFLECVQDMDHENMFWYRQDPGLGLRLIYFSYDVKMKEKGDIPEGYSVSREKKERFSLILESASTNQTSMYLCATSKRLNTEAFFGQGTRLTVV.

The chain recombines TRBV15 with TRBJ2-2; possibly TRBD2 for D (5 bases). The CDR3 covers 14 residues. The germline CDR1 and CDR2 sequences are LNHNV and YYDKDF (reference sequence). V was trimmed by 0 bases and J by 6 bases, leaving 8 bases between them. The CDR3 DNA sequence: TGTGCCACCAGCAGAGATCGAGGGCCCGGGGAGCTGTTTTTT. Its translation is CATSRDRGPGELFF.

The rearrangement links TRBV2 to TRBJ1-1, with D perhaps matching TRBD1 (5 bases). This CDR3 region has 15 residues. Trimming pared 4 bases from V and 1 base from J, leaving 13 bases between. The germline V gene encodes CDR1 SNHLY and CDR2 FYNNEI. The CDR3 protein is CASSATTERNTEAFF. CDR3 nucleotides: TGTGCCAGCAGTGCTACGACAGAACGGAACACTGAAGCTTTCTTT. Full variable domain (rest looked up from reference TRBV2 and TRBJ1-1): EPEVTQTPSHQVTQMGQEVILRCVPISNHLYFYWYRQILGQKVEFLVSFYNNEISEKSEIFDDQFSVERPDGSNFTLKIRSTKLEDSAMYFCASSATTERNTEAFFGQGTRLTVV.

The chain couples TRBV19 to TRBJ1-4; D remains unclear. Germline CDR1 reads LNHDA; CDR2 reads SQIVND (reference sequence). The germline V and J ends were trimmed by 1 base and 6 bases, with 9 bases remaining between them. The CDR3 loop spans 14 amino acids. The CDR3 loop is CASSIGDGDEKLFF. CDR3 bases: TGTGCCAGTAGTATAGGGGATGGGGATGAAAAACTGTTTTTT.

The rearrangement joins TRBV10-3 to TRBJ2-7; D is ambiguous. This CDR3 spans 14 amino acids. Germline V gene lookup returns CDR1 ENHRY and CDR2 SYGVKD. The V end lost 8 bases, the J end lost 4 bases, and 18 bases lay between the germline ends. CDR3 nucleotides: TGTGCCATCGGCCCTCAGACGGGCGGTTACGAGCAGTACTTC. Translation gives CAIGPQTGGYEQYF.

V usage is TRBV7-3 and J usage is TRBJ2-3; unclear D gene. The CDR3 length is 14 residues. Germline V gene sequence: CDR1 SGHTA, CDR2 FQGTGA. Trimming shortened V by 5 bases and J by 2 bases, and 11 bases separated the two germline ends. In nucleotides, the CDR3 is TGTGCCAGCAGCCCATCTAGGAACACAGATACGCAGTATTTT. Translation: CASSPSRNTDTQYF.

The chain combines TRBV18 with TRBJ2-1; TRBD1 matches 7 bases. The CDR3 totals 16 residues. Germline lookup yields CDR1 KGHSH and CDR2 LQKENI. Germline trimming cut 2 bases from V and 5 bases from J; bases unmatched to any gene: 9. The CDR3 DNA reads TGTGCCAGCTCACCAACCAGGGGGTCGAAGAACAATGAGCAGTTCTTC. Translated: CASSPTRGSKNNEQFF.